A single sample is the source of the 16 T cell receptor beta chains below, sequenced in a study of CD8+ T cells in alopecia areata. Following extraction, RNA underwent reverse transcription to cDNA, which served as the sequencing template. The data were produced by immunoSEQ multiplex PCR, yet TCRdb's version contains in-frame clones alone and is incomplete. The table has tens of thousands of clones, 25% to 35% seen once. This sample's treatment: oral pan-JAK inhibitor, 5-10 mg twice daily. The sequences come from CD8+ T cells sorted from blood, collected at week 4, from a patient treated with tofacitinib. These receptors all come from a human donor with alopecia areata.

The CDR3 sequence is CSVVGTSGVTQYF. DNA of the CDR3: TGCAGCGTTGTAGGGACTAGCGGAGTTACCCAGTACTTC. This chain uses TRBV29-1 with TRBJ2-5; 11 bases line up with TRBD2. The CDR3 contains 13 residues. Germline CDR1 SQVTM, CDR2 ANQGSEA. With 4 bases clipped from V and 8 bases from J, the junction kept 6 bases outside the gene matches.

This clone was seen only a few times. The CDR3 DNA is TGTGCCAGCAGCTACCTGCCTGGGGGCGGGGGCAACTACGAGCAGTACTTC. It encodes CASSYLPGGGGNYEQYF. J is TRBJ2-7 and V is TRBV5-4; possibly TRBD2 for D (7 bases). This CDR3 contains 17 residues. The germline V and J ends were trimmed by 3 bases and 3 bases, with 22 bases remaining between them. Germline lookup yields CDR1 SGHNT and CDR2 YYREEE (reference sequence).

This clone was seen once. V usage is TRBV7-8 and J usage is TRBJ1-5, with a possible D match to TRBD1 (6 bases). V was cut by 5 bases and J by 4 bases, with 15 bases left in between. Germline V gives CDR1 SGHVS, CDR2 FQNEAQ. The CDR3 consists of 15 residues. CDR3 sequence: CASSPAGTPNQPQHF. The DNA for the CDR3 is TGTGCCAGCAGCCCCGCCGGGACACCTAATCAGCCCCAGCATTTT.

V and J are TRBV28 and TRBJ1-1; D is uncertain. Germline CDR1 and CDR2: MDHEN and SYDVKM. With 6 bases removed from V and 2 bases from J, the gap between germline ends came to 13 bases. The CDR3 loop spans 14 amino acids. The CDR3 region is CASSPPRANTEAFF. CDR3 DNA: TGTGCCAGCAGCCCGCCCCGAGCAAACACTGAAGCTTTCTTT.

The chain joins TRBV7-9 to TRBJ2-4, with TRBD2 matching over 8 bases. Looked up from germline, CDR1 is SEHNR and CDR2 is FQNEAQ (reference sequence). J lost 3 bases, V lost 1 base, and 5 bases had no gene match. This CDR3 comprises 16 residues. In nucleotides, the CDR3 is TGTGCCAGCAGCTTAGTAGCGGGATGGGGCAAAAACATTCAGTACTTC. Its protein is CASSLVAGWGKNIQYF.

This clone showed up just a few times. The CDR3 spells CASSSLAGLAFEQYF. The CDR3 DNA is TGTGCCAGCAGTTCGCTGGCGGGACTAGCCTTCGAGCAGTACTTC. The V gene is TRBV27, the J gene TRBJ2-7; TRBD2 matches 9 bases. The trim removed 4 bases at V and 6 bases at J, leaving 10 bases unmatched. Germline V gene sequence: CDR1 MNHEY, CDR2 SMNVEV (reference sequence). CDR3 length equals 15 residues.

The chain joins TRBV29-1 to TRBJ1-1; no clear D. The CDR3 loop spans 12 amino acids. V lost 5 bases to trimming and J lost 0 bases, with 7 bases between them. The germline gives CDR1 SQVTM, CDR2 ANQGSEA. In DNA form, the CDR3 reads TGCAGCGTTTTATTATTGAACACTGAAGCTTTCTTT. Translating gives CSVLLLNTEAFF.

The chain has TRBV18 and TRBJ2-1; D may be TRBD2 (6 bases). The CDR3 runs 12 residues. CDR1 KGHSH and CDR2 LQKENI come from the germline V gene. Trimming removed 1 base at V and 8 bases at J, with 6 bases between. CDR3 DNA: TGTGCCAGCTCACCACGGAGGGATGAGCAGTTCTTC. Translation gives CASSPRRDEQFF.

For this clone: Other DNA sequences within the sample encode an identical CDR3. This sequence joins TRBV20-1 and TRBJ2-7; possibly TRBD1 for D (6 bases). This CDR3 is 11 amino acids long. CDR1 is DFQATT, CDR2 SNEGSKA, per germline (reference sequence). V lost 3 bases and J lost 3, with 6 bases in between. In DNA form, the CDR3 reads TGCAGTGCTAGGGACAGCTACGAGCAGTACTTC. Translated: CSARDSYEQYF.

This rearrangement joins TRBV15 to TRBJ2-7; D may correspond to TRBD1 or TRBD2 (5 bases each). Trimming removed 2 bases from V and 5 bases from J, with 13 bases in between. Germline-derived CDR1 and CDR2 are LNHNV and YYDKDF (reference sequence). The length of the CDR3 is 14 residues. As DNA, the CDR3 is TGTGCCACCAGCAGACCTGGGGCGGGCGACGAGCAGTACTTC. This gives the protein CATSRPGAGDEQYF.

This rearrangement joins TRBV4-1 to TRBJ2-7, with D tentatively TRBD1 (5 bases). In germline, CDR1 is MGHRA, CDR2 YSYEKL. Trimming took 4 bases from V and 0 from J, leaving 13 bases between them. This CDR3 spans 15 amino acids. CDR3 coding DNA: TGCGCCAGCAGCCTCGGAAGGGGATCCTCCTACGAGCAGTACTTC. Protein sequence: CASSLGRGSSYEQYF.

The rearrangement links TRBV9 to TRBJ2-7, with D hard to call. There are 15 residues in the CDR3. Germline CDR1 reads SGDLS; CDR2 reads YYNGEE. The ends were cut back, 4 bases at V and 7 bases at J, with 21 bases in the middle. CDR3 loop: CASSPHGSALPEQYF. CDR3 DNA: TGTGCCAGCAGCCCCCATGGCTCTGCGCTGCCGGAGCAGTACTTC.

V gene TRBV7-9 combines with J gene TRBJ2-7, with D hard to call. This CDR3 has 15 amino acids. The germline V gene has CDR1 SEHNR and CDR2 FQNEAQ (reference sequence). Trimming pared 4 bases from V and 2 bases from J, leaving 15 bases between. For the CDR3, the DNA is TGTGCCAGCAGCTCCCCCCTTGGGCAGACCTACGAGCAGTACTTC. Encoded protein: CASSSPLGQTYEQYF.

This clone was counted only a few times. V and J are TRBV29-1 and TRBJ2-1; D is possibly TRBD1 or TRBD2 (6 bases each). The CDR3 contains 14 residues. The germline gives CDR1 SQVTM, CDR2 ANQGSEA. Trimming took 3 bases from V and 3 from J, leaving 12 bases between them. The CDR3 is CSVDGGTNYNEQFF. The DNA of the CDR3 is TGCAGCGTTGACGGGGGCACCAACTACAATGAGCAGTTCTTC.

This chain connects TRBV20-1 to TRBJ2-2, with 8 bases aligning to TRBD2. Germline values: CDR1 DFQATT, CDR2 SNEGSKA (reference sequence). The CDR3 is made up of 11 amino acids. The J segment lost 8 bases and the V segment lost 6 bases, leaving 2 bases of the junction unmatched. The CDR3: CSAIAGGELFF. The DNA for the CDR3 is TGCAGTGCCATAGCGGGGGGGGAGCTGTTTTTT.

This clone was counted a few times. This chain uses TRBV6-1 with TRBJ1-1; no clear D gene. V was pared by 7 bases and J by 7 bases, with 10 bases between. There are 11 residues in the CDR3. Germline CDR1 reads MNHNS; CDR2 reads SASEGT. CDR3 loop: CASITRVEAFF. As DNA, the CDR3 is TGTGCCAGCATCACGCGGGTTGAAGCTTTCTTT.